This TCR beta chain stems from a study of blood T cell repertoires in COVID-19. Study-wide context: T cells, B-cell-depleted T cells, or PBMCs provided the cDNA or gDNA that served as material.

V shed 0 bases and J shed 4 bases, with 8 bases lying between them. The CDR3 extends over 14 amino acids. Germline assignment: CDR1 SGHDT and CDR2 YYEEEE. Assignments of participants to cohorts depended upon their own reported clinical history. The table came from immunoSEQ multiplex PCR; TCRdb's copy has only in-frame clones and leaves some out. In the table there are 380,000 or so clones, roughly 90% of which are singletons. This chain connects TRBV5-6 to TRBJ1-3; D remains unclear. The specimen was PBMCs or T cells enriched from blood (not recorded which). The sequence was collected from a woman in her 30s with acute COVID-19. The CDR3 reads CASSLGIIGNTIYF. The CDR3 nucleotides read TGTGCCAGCAGCTTGGGTATAATAGGAAACACCATATATTTT.